The 27 T cell receptor beta chains below come from one sample, sequenced in a study of CD8 T cells in Susac syndrome. After extraction with the RNeasy kit, 0.5 to 1 ug of the RNA was reverse transcribed using random hexamers. TCRdb called the immunoSEQ multiplex PCR reads again in MiXCR, with one record for every CDR3 protein. The table includes about 210,000 distinct CDR3 sequences, 95% detected once. The sequencing sample was made of CD4+ T cells from PBMCs. All receptors derive from a human donor with multiple sclerosis.

This chain uses TRBV2 with TRBJ2-3; D is possibly TRBD2 (5 bases). CDR1 and CDR2 (germline): SNHLY, FYNNEI. There are 14 residues in the CDR3. Deletions cut 8 bases from V and 4 bases from J, with 16 bases between. The CDR3 spells CASGSEVRADTQYF. DNA of the CDR3: TGTGCCAGCGGGAGCGAGGTCCGGGCAGATACGCAGTATTTT.

The V gene is TRBV3-1, the J gene TRBJ1-5; D may be TRBD1 (6 bases). CDR3 length: 15 residues. CDR1 is LGHDT and CDR2 is YNNKEL in the germline V gene (reference sequence). The V gene lost 0 bases and the J gene lost 6 bases, with 12 bases spanning the gap. The DNA of the CDR3 is TGTGCCAGCAGCCAAGACAGGGGAGGAGGTCAGCCCCAGCATTTT. Translation gives CASSQDRGGGQPQHF.

The rearrangement links TRBV12-3 or TRBV12-4 to TRBJ1-2, with unresolved D. The CDR3 totals 13 residues. Trimming removed 6 bases from V and 4 bases from J, with 12 bases in between. In DNA, the CDR3 is TGTGCCAGCAGCCTCTTTGGCCCCTATGGCTACACCTTC. This translates into CASSLFGPYGYTF.

The chain uses TRBV7-2 and TRBJ2-1; 8 bases are a match to TRBD1. Germline-derived CDR1 and CDR2 are SGHTA and FQGNSA. This CDR3 spans 15 amino acids. J gave up 8 bases and V 5 bases, and 11 bases lay outside the gene matches. CDR3 in amino acids: CASSVLATGVHEQFF. In DNA form, the CDR3 reads TGTGCCAGCAGCGTCCTGGCGACAGGGGTTCATGAGCAGTTCTTC.

The rearrangement links TRBV5-1 to TRBJ2-7; either TRBD1 or TRBD2 may supply D (6 bases each). The CDR3 extends over 15 amino acids. Between the trimmed V and J ends, which lost 2 bases and 1 base, there was a span of 13 bases. CDR1 and CDR2 from the germline V gene are SGHRS and YFSETQ. CDR3 protein: CASSFLGGASYEQYF. CDR3 nucleotide sequence: TGCGCCAGCAGCTTCCTGGGGGGCGCATCCTACGAGCAGTACTTC. Supplemented by reference TRBV5-1 and TRBJ2-7, the full variable domain reads KAGVTQTPRYLIKTRGQQVTLSCSPISGHRSVSWYQQTPGQGLQFLFEYFSETQRNKGNFPGRFSGRQFSNSRSEMNVSTLELGDSALYLCASSFLGGASYEQYFGPGTRLTVT.

The chain links TRBV15 to TRBJ2-5, with D possibly called TRBD1 or TRBD2 (5 bases each). The CDR3 extends over 12 amino acids. The germline CDR1 and CDR2 sequences are LNHNV and YYDKDF (reference sequence). Trimming cost V 8 bases and J 5 bases, with 12 bases left between them. The CDR3 region is CATGTPKETQYF. As DNA, the CDR3 is TGTGCCACCGGGACCCCCAAGGAGACCCAGTACTTC.

The chain has TRBV11-2 and TRBJ2-7; TRBD1 matches at 11 bases. The CDR3 runs to 16 residues. Germline CDR1 and CDR2: SGHAT and FQNNGV. The V segment lost 4 bases and the J segment 4 bases; nucleotides outside the gene matches: 9. The CDR3 loop reads CASSSIRDRGFYEQYF. The CDR3 bases are TGTGCCAGCAGCTCAATCCGGGACAGGGGGTTTTACGAGCAGTACTTC.

This chain connects TRBV7-2 to TRBJ2-3; D is ambiguous. V lost 2 bases and J lost 2, with 8 bases in between. Germline V lookup: CDR1 SGHTA, CDR2 FQGNSA. The length of the CDR3 is 14 residues. CDR3 region: CASSLIQFTDTQYF. CDR3 nucleotides: TGTGCCAGCAGCTTAATACAGTTCACAGATACGCAGTATTTT.

In this sample, this clonotype turned up a few times. V usage is TRBV27 and J usage is TRBJ2-7; maybe TRBD1 (5 bases). Germline assignment: CDR1 MNHEY and CDR2 SMNVEV (reference sequence). This CDR3 region has 15 residues. Between the trimmed V and J ends, which lost 5 bases and 3 bases, there was a span of 17 bases. The CDR3 loop reads CASSPESDTNYEQYF. DNA of the CDR3: TGTGCCAGCAGTCCCGAATCGGACACTAACTACGAGCAGTACTTC.

This clonotype was found once. The CDR3 DNA follows: TGCAGTGCTAGAGATTGGATAAACACTGAAGCTTTCTTT. It yields the protein CSARDWINTEAFF. The chain employs TRBV20-1 and TRBJ1-1; D unresolved. From germline, CDR1 is DFQATT and CDR2 SNEGSKA (reference sequence). CDR3 length equals 13 residues. V was shortened by 0 bases and J by 2 bases, with 7 bases between the two germline ends.

The chain uses TRBV20-1 and TRBJ2-3; a weak D match, TRBD1 (6 bases). V was trimmed by 5 bases and J by 0 bases, leaving 12 bases between them. CDR1 is DFQATT, CDR2 SNEGSKA, per germline (reference sequence). The CDR3 spans 14 residues. In DNA form, the CDR3 reads TGCAGTGCTGCCATGGGGGCAAGCACAGATACGCAGTATTTT. It specifies CSAAMGASTDTQYF.

The chain joins TRBV27 to TRBJ2-1, with a weak D call TRBD1 (6 bases). Germline loops: CDR1 MNHEY, CDR2 SMNVEV (reference sequence). The CDR3 sequence is 14 residues long. Deletions cut 10 bases from V and 4 bases from J, with 17 bases between. The CDR3 here is CATSDRSQYNEQFF. CDR3 DNA: TGTGCCACCAGCGACAGGTCTCAATACAATGAGCAGTTCTTC.

This clonotype came up a few times. The CDR3 is CSARLAGTDTQYF. Here the CDR3 DNA reads TGCAGTGCTCGACTAGCGGGGACAGATACGCAGTATTTT. This chain uses TRBV20-1 with TRBJ2-3; 11 bases line up with TRBD2. Germline assignment: CDR1 DFQATT and CDR2 SNEGSKA (reference sequence). CDR3 length equals 13 residues. The V segment lost 5 bases and the J segment 3 bases; nucleotides outside the gene matches: 1.

This clonotype was recorded once. The rearrangement uses TRBV10-3 and TRBJ2-7; 14 bases agree with TRBD2. This CDR3 contains 14 residues. The junction had 3 bases not matched to a gene; V was cut back by 2 bases and J by 9 bases. Germline V gene lookup returns CDR1 ENHRY and CDR2 SYGVKD. In DNA form, the CDR3 reads TGTGCCATCAGTGAGCCGGGACTAGCGGGGGTGCAGTACTTC. Its translation: CAISEPGLAGVQYF.

This rearrangement joins TRBV30 to TRBJ1-2, with no clear D. The CDR3 contains 14 residues. Germline loops: CDR1 GTSNPN, CDR2 SVGIG (reference sequence). V dropped 2 bases and J dropped 2 bases, with 12 bases sitting between them. CDR3 DNA: TGTGCCTGGAGTCATAGAAGGGCAAACTATGGCTACACCTTC. This sequence encodes CAWSHRRANYGYTF.

The V gene is TRBV25-1, the J gene TRBJ1-5, with D unclear. V gave up 6 bases and J gave up 7 bases, with 16 bases separating them. The CDR3 has 14 residues. Germline CDR1 MGHDK, CDR2 SYGVNS. The CDR3 nucleotides are TGTGCCAGCAGACCTAGCGGCCCGGGGCAGCCCCAGCATTTT. Its translation: CASRPSGPGQPQHF.

This chain links TRBV20-1 with TRBJ2-7, with 7 bases aligning to TRBD1. Germline V gene data show CDR1 as DFQATT and CDR2 as SNEGSKA (reference sequence). This CDR3 region has 15 residues. V was clipped by 2 bases and J by 0 bases; unmatched bases: 7. The CDR3 DNA reads as TGCAGTGCTAGATCATACAGGGGCTCCTCCTACGAGCAGTACTTC. This sequence encodes CSARSYRGSSYEQYF.

The chain recombines TRBV6-6 with TRBJ2-3; D is ambiguous. Germline V lookup: CDR1 MNHNY, CDR2 SVGAGI (reference sequence). V shed 5 bases and J shed 4 bases, with 4 bases lying between them. The CDR3 contains 11 residues. The CDR3 bases are TGTGCCAGCAGTGTATCAGATACGCAGTATTTT. This codes for CASSVSDTQYF.

This rearrangement joins TRBV19 to TRBJ2-4; weak D call: TRBD1 (6 bases). Germline V gene lookup returns CDR1 LNHDA and CDR2 SQIVND (reference sequence). The CDR3 consists of 14 residues. V was shortened by 5 bases and J by 0 bases, with 8 bases between the two germline ends. CDR3 sequence reads: CASSGQIAKNIQYF. The CDR3 DNA is TGTGCCAGTAGTGGACAGATAGCCAAAAACATTCAGTACTTC.

The chain uses TRBV5-6 and TRBJ2-5; 9 bases fit TRBD1. J gave up 7 bases and V 4 bases, and 5 bases lay outside the gene matches. Germline lookup yields CDR1 SGHDT and CDR2 YYEEEE. The length of the CDR3 is 13 residues. As DNA, the CDR3 is TGTGCCAGCAGCGGGACAGGGCGCACGACCCAGTACTTC. Protein: CASSGTGRTTQYF.

This clonotype was counted once. The gene calls are TRBV20-1 and TRBJ1-1; D is possibly TRBD1 (6 bases). V gave up 2 bases and J gave up 0 bases, with 13 bases separating them. This CDR3 has 15 amino acids. CDR1 is DFQATT and CDR2 is SNEGSKA in the germline V gene (reference sequence). CDR3 nucleotide sequence: TGCAGTGCTAGATGGCAGGGGAGCATGAACACTGAAGCTTTCTTT. Amino acids: CSARWQGSMNTEAFF.

V is TRBV6-1 and J is TRBJ2-7, with D hard to call. The CDR3 totals 12 residues. The V and J ends lost 6 bases and 7 bases respectively, with 13 bases between them. The germline V gene encodes CDR1 MNHNS and CDR2 SASEGT. CDR3 in amino acids: CASSPDRWEQYF. The CDR3 region has the DNA TGTGCCAGCAGCCCGGACCGCTGGGAGCAGTACTTC.

The chain recombines TRBV25-1 with TRBJ1-1, with D unresolved. The CDR3 extends over 13 amino acids. The V end lost 5 bases, the J end lost 3 bases, and 10 bases lay between the germline ends. CDR1 is MGHDK and CDR2 is SYGVNS in the germline V gene. The CDR3 coding sequence is TGTGCCAGCAGTCGGCTTACCGACACTGAAGCTTTCTTT. It codes for CASSRLTDTEAFF. Looking up the rest from reference TRBV25-1 and TRBJ1-1 gives the full variable domain: EADIYQTPRYLVIGTGKKITLECSQTMGHDKMYWYQQDPGMELHLIHYSYGVNSTEKGDLSSESTVSRIRTEHFPLTLESARPSHTSQYLCASSRLTDTEAFFGQGTRLTVV.

The chain is built from TRBV9 and TRBJ2-1; 9 nucleotides agree with TRBD2. The trim removed 0 bases at V and 6 bases at J, leaving 1 base unmatched. Germline values: CDR1 SGDLS, CDR2 YYNGEE. The CDR3 runs 14 residues. The CDR3 bases are TGTGCCAGCAGCGTAGTAGCGGGAGCCAATGAGCAGTTCTTC. Translating it yields CASSVVAGANEQFF.

The chain carries TRBV5-1 and TRBJ2-7, with 8 bases that match TRBD1. The V and J ends lost 4 bases and 3 bases, in that order; junction bases with no gene match: 6. CDR3 length: 14 amino acids. Germline V gene sequence: CDR1 SGHRS, CDR2 YFSETQ. In DNA, the CDR3 is TGCGCCAGCAGCGAGGGGACAGGCCGCTACGAGCAGTACTTC. Translating gives CASSEGTGRYEQYF.

This clonotype was seen once. The rearrangement links TRBV23-1 to TRBJ1-2, with 7 bases that match TRBD1. TRBV23-1 is given ORF status, its function remaining uncertain. V trimming: 0 bases; J trimming: 3 bases; junction bases outside the gene matches: 13. The CDR3 loop spans 18 amino acids. The CDR3 nucleotides are TGCGCCAGCAGTCAATCGACGACAGGGACCCTAGTTGACTATGGCTACACCTTC. Encoded protein: CASSQSTTGTLVDYGYTF.

V is TRBV6-5 and J is TRBJ2-7, with 7 nucleotides matching TRBD1. This CDR3 is built from 15 residues. Trimming removed 6 bases from V and 1 base from J; junction bases left unmatched: 9. The germline V gene encodes CDR1 MNHEY and CDR2 SVGAGI. CDR3: CASRRALTGSYEQYF. For the CDR3, the DNA is TGTGCCAGCAGACGCGCTCTGACAGGGTCCTACGAGCAGTACTTC.